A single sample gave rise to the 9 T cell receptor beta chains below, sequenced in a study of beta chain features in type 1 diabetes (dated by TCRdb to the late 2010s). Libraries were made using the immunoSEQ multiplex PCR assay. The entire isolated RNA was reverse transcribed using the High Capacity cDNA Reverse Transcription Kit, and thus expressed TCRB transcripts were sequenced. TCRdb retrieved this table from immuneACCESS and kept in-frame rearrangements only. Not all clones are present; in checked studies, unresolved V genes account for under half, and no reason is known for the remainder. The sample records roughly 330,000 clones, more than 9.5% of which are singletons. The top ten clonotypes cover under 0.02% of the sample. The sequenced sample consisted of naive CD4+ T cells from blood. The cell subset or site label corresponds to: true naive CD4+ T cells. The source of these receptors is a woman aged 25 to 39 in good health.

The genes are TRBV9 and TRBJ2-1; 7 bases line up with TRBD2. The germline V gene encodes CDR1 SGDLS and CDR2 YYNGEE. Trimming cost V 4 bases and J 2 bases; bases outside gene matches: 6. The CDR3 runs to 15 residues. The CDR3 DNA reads TGTGCCAGCAGCCTTGGACTAGACCCCTACAATGAGCAGTTCTTC. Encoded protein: CASSLGLDPYNEQFF.

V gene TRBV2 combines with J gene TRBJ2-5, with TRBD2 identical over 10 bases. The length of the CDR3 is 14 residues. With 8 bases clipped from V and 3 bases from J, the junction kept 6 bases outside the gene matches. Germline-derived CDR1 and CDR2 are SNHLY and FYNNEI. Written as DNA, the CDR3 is TGTGCCAGCGGTGGGACTAGCGATAAAGAGACCCAGTACTTC. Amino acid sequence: CASGGTSDKETQYF.

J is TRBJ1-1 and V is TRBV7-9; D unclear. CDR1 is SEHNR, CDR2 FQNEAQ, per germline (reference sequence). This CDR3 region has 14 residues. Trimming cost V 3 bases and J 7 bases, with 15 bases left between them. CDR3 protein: CASSFGPGRLEAFF. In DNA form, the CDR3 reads TGTGCCAGCAGCTTTGGTCCAGGCCGCCTTGAAGCTTTCTTT.

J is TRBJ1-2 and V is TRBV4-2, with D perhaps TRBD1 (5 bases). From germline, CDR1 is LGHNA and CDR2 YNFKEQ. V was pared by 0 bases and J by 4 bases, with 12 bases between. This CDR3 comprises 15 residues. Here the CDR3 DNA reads TGTGCCAGCAGCCAAGATCAGGACACGGTCTATGGCTACACCTTC. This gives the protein CASSQDQDTVYGYTF.

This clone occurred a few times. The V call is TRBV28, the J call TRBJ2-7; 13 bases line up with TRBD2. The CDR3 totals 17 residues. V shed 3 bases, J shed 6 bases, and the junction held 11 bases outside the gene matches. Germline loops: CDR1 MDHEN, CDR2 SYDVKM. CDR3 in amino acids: CASSLVGRTSGRREQYF. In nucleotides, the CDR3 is TGTGCCAGCAGTTTGGTGGGGAGGACTAGCGGGAGACGCGAGCAGTACTTC. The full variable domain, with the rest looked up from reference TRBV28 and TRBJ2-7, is DVKVTQSSRYLVKRTGEKVFLECVQDMDHENMFWYRQDPGLGLRLIYFSYDVKMKEKGDIPEGYSVSREKKERFSLILESASTNQTSMYLCASSLVGRTSGRREQYFGPGTRLTVT.

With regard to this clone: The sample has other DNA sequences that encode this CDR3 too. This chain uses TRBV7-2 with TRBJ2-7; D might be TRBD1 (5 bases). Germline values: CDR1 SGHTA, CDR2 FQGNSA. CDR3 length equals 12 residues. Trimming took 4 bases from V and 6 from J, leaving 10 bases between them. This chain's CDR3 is CASSSRGGEQYF. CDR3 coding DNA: TGTGCCAGCAGCTCTAGGGGTGGCGAGCAGTACTTC.

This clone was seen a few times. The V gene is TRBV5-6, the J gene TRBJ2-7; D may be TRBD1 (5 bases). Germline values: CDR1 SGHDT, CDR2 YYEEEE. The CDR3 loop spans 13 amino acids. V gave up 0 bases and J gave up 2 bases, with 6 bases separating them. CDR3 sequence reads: CASSLGRAYEQYF. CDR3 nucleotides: TGTGCCAGCAGCTTGGGCAGGGCCTACGAGCAGTACTTC.

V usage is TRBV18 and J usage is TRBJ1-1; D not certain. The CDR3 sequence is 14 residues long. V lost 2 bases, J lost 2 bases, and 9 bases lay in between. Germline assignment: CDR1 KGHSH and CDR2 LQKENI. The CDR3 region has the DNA TGTGCCAGCTCACCAGTTGCAGGTAACACTGAAGCTTTCTTT. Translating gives CASSPVAGNTEAFF.

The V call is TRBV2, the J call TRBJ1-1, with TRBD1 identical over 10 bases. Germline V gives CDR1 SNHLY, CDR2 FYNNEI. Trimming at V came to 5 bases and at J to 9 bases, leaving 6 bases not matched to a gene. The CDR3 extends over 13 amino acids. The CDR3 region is CASSSDRGRKAFF. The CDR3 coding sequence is TGTGCCAGCAGTTCCGACAGGGGGCGTAAAGCTTTCTTT.